This T cell receptor beta chain was identified during a study of TIL therapy for anti-PD-1-resistant metastatic lung cancer. In the study overall: A handful of tumors were EGFR-mutant and two were ALK-rearranged. Broader study findings: The baseline peripheral repertoire was partially replaced by infused TIL clonotypes that later decayed. The cohort had more treatment-naive, never-smoker and oncogene-addicted patients than typical.

On this clone: Its antigen is unknown.

Trimming pared 5 bases from V and 2 bases from J, leaving 13 bases between. The CDR3 length is 14 residues. Germline-derived CDR1 and CDR2 are MDHEN and SYDVKM. This was the immunoSEQ v3 assay. Survey-level samples got some 2 million read pairs; deep-level samples got about 5-6.5 million. The method was immunoSEQ multiplex PCR; TCRdb's version includes in-frame clones alone and lacks a portion of them. The sample yields 15,000 to 20,000 clones, 80% to 90% seen once. Sample time point: pre-treatment sample, taken before nivolumab and TIL therapy. V gene TRBV28 combines with J gene TRBJ2-7; the D gene is possibly TRBD1 (5 bases). The TCR comes from a person aged 25-85 years with non-small cell lung cancer. The material was blood, obtained at baseline. CDR3 bases: TGTGCCAGCAGTCAACAGGAACCCCCCTACGAGCAGTACTTC. Protein: CASSQQEPPYEQYF.